Listed below are T cell receptor beta chains from one sample, sequenced in a study of naive and memory T cell subsets. One entry per CDR3 protein, called by TCRdb with MiXCR from the UMI-ligation and nested PCR reads. Of 150,000 or so distinct CDR3 sequences detected, about 18% appear once; the ten largest clones hold just over 0.14%. Sequencing used naive CD4+ T cells from blood. Every receptor here comes from a human donor in good health. CDR3s include the opening cysteine and the closing phenylalanine or tryptophan. The D gene is left open where the match is weak. Part of the rows lack a size; the others show once, few, many or a class for expanded clones.

-,TRBJ2-6,few,TRBV2,CASKGSGSGANVLTF,TGTGCCAGCAAAGGCTCGGGGTCTGGGGCCAACGTCCTGACTTTC
TRBD1,TRBJ1-1,-,TRBV7-9,CASSPSRGRTEAFF,TGTGCCAGCAGCCCTTCGAGGGGGCGGACTGAAGCTTTCTTT
-,TRBJ1-6,-,TRBV14,CASSQDWSPLHF,TGTGCCAGCAGCCAAGATTGGTCACCCCTCCACTTT
-,TRBJ1-1,-,TRBV12-5,CASGPGTGSEAFF,TGTGCTAGTGGTCCAGGAACAGGGAGTGAAGCTTTCTTT
-,TRBJ2-3,-,TRBV5-5,CASTTRGNTDTQYF,TGTGCCAGCACCACACGGGGAAACACAGATACGCAGTATTTT
-,TRBJ1-4,many,TRBV7-6,CASSFGGIDEKLFF,TGTGCCAGCAGCTTTGGGGGAATCGATGAAAAACTGTTTTTT
TRBD1,TRBJ2-1,-,TRBV24-1,CATEDREVNEQFF,TGTGCCACCGAGGACAGGGAGGTCAATGAGCAGTTCTTC
-,TRBJ1-5,few,TRBV7-9,CASSPGQLDQPQHF,TGTGCCAGCAGCCCCGGACAGCTCGATCAGCCCCAGCATTTT
-,TRBJ2-5,few,TRBV6-6,CASSWPPGVETQYF,TGTGCCAGCAGTTGGCCGCCGGGCGTAGAGACCCAGTACTTC
-,TRBJ2-5,few,TRBV20-1,CSAKLWKETQYF,TGCAGTGCTAAACTCTGGAAAGAGACCCAGTACTTC
-,TRBJ1-1,few,TRBV20-1,CSASSNTEAFF,TGCAGTGCTAGCTCCAACACTGAAGCTTTCTTT
-,TRBJ1-2,few,TRBV5-1,CASSPLKGEEGDGYTF,TGCGCCAGCAGCCCGTTGAAGGGCGAGGAAGGCGATGGCTACACCTTC
TRBD2,TRBJ2-3,few,TRBV3-1,CASSPGTSGIQYF,TGTGCCAGCAGCCCGGGGACTAGCGGGATACAGTATTTT
TRBD2,TRBJ2-5,few,TRBV11-2,CASSPRASGRETQYF,TGTGCCAGCAGCCCCCGGGCGAGCGGGAGGGAGACCCAGTACTTC
TRBD2,TRBJ2-1,-,TRBV2,CASTLREVSYNEQFF,TGTGCCAGCACGCTCCGGGAGGTCTCCTACAATGAGCAGTTCTTC
-,TRBJ2-4,few,TRBV25-1,CASSEWVAGKNIQYF,TGTGCCAGCAGTGAATGGGTGGCGGGGAAAAACATTCAGTACTTC